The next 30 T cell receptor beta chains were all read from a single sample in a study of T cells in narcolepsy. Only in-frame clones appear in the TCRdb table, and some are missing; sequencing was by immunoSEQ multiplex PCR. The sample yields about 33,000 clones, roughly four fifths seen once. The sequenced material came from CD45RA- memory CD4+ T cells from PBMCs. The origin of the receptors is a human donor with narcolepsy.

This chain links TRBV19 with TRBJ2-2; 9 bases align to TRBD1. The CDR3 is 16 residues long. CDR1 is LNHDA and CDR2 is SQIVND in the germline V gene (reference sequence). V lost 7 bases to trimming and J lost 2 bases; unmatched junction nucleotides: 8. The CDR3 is CASTNRDRVNTGELFF. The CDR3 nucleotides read TGTGCCAGTACCAACCGGGACAGGGTCAACACCGGGGAGCTGTTTTTT.

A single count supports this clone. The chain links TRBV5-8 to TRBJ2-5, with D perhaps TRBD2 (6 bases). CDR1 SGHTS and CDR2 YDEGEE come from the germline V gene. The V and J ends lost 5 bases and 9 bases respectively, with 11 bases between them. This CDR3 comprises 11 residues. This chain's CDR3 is CASSLSGPQYF. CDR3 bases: TGTGCCAGCAGTTTGAGCGGGCCCCAGTACTTC.

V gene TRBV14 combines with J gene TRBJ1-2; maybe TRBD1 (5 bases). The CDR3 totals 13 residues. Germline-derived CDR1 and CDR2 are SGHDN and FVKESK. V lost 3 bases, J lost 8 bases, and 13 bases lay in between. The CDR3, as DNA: TGTGCCAGCAGCCATGGGAAGGGGTCCGGCTACACCTTC. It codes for CASSHGKGSGYTF.

The CDR3, as DNA: TGTGCCAGCAGTTACGGAGGGGTTAACACTGAAGCTTTCTTT. It codes for CASSYGGVNTEAFF. The genes are TRBV6-5 and TRBJ1-1; TRBD1 is a possible D gene (5 bases). Trimming removed 2 bases at V and 2 bases at J, with 9 bases between. This CDR3 spans 14 amino acids. CDR1 is MNHEY, CDR2 SVGAGI, per germline.

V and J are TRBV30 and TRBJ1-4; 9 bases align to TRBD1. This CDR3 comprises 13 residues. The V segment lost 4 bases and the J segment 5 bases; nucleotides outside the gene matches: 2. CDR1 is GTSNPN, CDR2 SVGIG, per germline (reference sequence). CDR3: CAWNRGRNEKLFF. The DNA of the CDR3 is TGTGCCTGGAACAGGGGGCGGAATGAAAAACTGTTTTTT.

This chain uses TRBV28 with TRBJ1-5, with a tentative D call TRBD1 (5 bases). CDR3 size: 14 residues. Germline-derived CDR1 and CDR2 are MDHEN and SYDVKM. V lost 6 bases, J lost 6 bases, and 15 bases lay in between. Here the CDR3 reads CASRGAEVGQPQHF. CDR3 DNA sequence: TGTGCCAGCAGAGGGGCAGAAGTAGGTCAGCCCCAGCATTTT.

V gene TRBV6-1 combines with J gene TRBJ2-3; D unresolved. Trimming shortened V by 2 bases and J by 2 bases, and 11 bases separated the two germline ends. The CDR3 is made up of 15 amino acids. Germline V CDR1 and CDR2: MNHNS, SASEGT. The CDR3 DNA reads TGTGCCAGCAGTGAAACAATGGGTAACACAGATACGCAGTATTTT. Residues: CASSETMGNTDTQYF.

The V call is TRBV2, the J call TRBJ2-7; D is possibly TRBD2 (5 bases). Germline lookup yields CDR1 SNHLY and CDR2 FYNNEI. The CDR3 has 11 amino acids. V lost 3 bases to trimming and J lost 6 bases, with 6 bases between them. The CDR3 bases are TGTGCCAGCAGTGAGCTAGCCGAGCAGTACGTC. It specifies CASSELAEQYV.

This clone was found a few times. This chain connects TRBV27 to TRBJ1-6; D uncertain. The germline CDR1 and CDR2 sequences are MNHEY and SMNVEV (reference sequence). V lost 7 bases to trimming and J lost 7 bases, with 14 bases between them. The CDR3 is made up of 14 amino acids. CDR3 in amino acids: CASNALSVNSPLHF. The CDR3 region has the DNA TGTGCCAGCAACGCACTCTCAGTAAATTCACCCCTCCACTTT.

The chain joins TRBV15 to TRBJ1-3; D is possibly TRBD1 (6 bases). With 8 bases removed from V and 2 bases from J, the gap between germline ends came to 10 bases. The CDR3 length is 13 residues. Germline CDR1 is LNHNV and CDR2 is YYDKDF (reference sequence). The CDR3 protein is CATREGAGNTIYF. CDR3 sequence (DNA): TGTGCCACCCGCGAGGGGGCTGGAAACACCATATATTTT.

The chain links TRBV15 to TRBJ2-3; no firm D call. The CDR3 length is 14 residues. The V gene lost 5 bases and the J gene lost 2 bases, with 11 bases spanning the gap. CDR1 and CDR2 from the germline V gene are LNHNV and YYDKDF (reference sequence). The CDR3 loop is CATSRASLTDTQYF. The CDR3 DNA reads TGTGCCACCAGCCGAGCCTCCCTCACAGATACGCAGTATTTT. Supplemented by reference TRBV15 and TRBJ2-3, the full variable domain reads DAMVIQNPRYQVTQFGKPVTLSCSQTLNHNVMYWYQQKSSQAPKLLFHYYDKDFNNEADTPDNFQSRRPNTSFCFLDIRSPGLGDTAMYLCATSRASLTDTQYFGPGTRLTVL.

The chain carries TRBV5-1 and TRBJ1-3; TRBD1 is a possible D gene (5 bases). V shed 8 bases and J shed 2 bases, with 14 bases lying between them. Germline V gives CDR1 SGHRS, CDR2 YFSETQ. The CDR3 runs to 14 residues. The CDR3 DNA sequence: TGCGCCAGTATGAGGGGAGGGCCTGGAAACACCATATATTTT. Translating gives CASMRGGPGNTIYF.

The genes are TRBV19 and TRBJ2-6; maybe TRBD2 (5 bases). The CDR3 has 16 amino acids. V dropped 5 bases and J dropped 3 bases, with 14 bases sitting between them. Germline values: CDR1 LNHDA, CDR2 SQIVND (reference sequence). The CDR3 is CASSSTPGIGANVLTF. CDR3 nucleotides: TGTGCCAGTAGTTCAACCCCGGGGATTGGGGCCAACGTCCTGACTTTC.

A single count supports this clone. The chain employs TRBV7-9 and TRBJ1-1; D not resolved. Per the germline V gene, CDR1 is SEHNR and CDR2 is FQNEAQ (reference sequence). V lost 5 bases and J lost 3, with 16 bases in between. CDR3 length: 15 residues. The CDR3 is CASSERAAPYTEAFF. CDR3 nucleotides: TGTGCCAGCAGCGAGCGGGCAGCCCCTTACACTGAAGCTTTCTTT.

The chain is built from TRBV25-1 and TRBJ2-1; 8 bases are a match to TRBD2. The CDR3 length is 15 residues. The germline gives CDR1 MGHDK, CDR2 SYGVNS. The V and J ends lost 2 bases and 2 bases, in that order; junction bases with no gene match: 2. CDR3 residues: CASSETGGAYNEQFF. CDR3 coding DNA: TGTGCCAGCAGTGAAACGGGGGGGGCCTACAATGAGCAGTTCTTC.

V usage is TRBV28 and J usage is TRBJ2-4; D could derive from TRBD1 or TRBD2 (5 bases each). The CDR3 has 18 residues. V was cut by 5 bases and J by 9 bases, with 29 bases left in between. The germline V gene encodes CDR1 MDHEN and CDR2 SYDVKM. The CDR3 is CASSSKTWDGPGSSIQYF. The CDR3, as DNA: TGTGCCAGCAGTAGTAAAACTTGGGACGGACCAGGCAGTAGCATTCAGTACTTC.

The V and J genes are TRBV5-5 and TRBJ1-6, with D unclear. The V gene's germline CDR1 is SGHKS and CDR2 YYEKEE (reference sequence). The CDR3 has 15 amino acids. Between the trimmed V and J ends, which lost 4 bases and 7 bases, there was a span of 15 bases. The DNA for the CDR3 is TGTGCCAGCAGCCCCGACCCTTCGGGGAATTCACCCCTCCACTTT. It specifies CASSPDPSGNSPLHF.

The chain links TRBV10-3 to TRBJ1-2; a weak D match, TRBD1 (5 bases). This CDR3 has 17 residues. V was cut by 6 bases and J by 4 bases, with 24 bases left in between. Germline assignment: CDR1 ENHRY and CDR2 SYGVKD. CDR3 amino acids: CAISAGEGRPLGYGYTF. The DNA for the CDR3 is TGTGCCATCAGCGCGGGGGAGGGGAGGCCTCTTGGCTATGGCTACACCTTC.

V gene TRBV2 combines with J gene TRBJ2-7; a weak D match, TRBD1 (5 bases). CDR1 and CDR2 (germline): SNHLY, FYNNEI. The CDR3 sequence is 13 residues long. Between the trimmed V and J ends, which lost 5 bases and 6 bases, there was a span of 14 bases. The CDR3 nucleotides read TGTGCCAGCAGTTACCAGGGTACTTTCGAGCAGTACTTC. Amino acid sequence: CASSYQGTFEQYF.

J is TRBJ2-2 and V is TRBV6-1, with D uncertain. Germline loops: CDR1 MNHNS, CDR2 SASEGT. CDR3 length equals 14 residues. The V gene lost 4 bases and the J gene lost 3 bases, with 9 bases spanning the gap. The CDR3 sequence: CASSVPGYTGELFF. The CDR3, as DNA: TGTGCCAGCAGTGTGCCAGGCTACACCGGGGAGCTGTTTTTT.

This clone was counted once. This CDR3 reads CASSFAVPGTDHSGNTIYF. CDR3 in DNA: TGTGCCAGCAGCTTTGCCGTACCCGGGACAGATCACTCTGGAAACACCATATATTTT. The J gene is TRBJ1-3, the V gene TRBV5-6; 7 bases match TRBD1. V shed 2 bases and J 0 bases; nucleotides not matched to a gene: 14. The CDR3 contains 19 residues. CDR1 is SGHDT and CDR2 is YYEEEE in the germline V gene.

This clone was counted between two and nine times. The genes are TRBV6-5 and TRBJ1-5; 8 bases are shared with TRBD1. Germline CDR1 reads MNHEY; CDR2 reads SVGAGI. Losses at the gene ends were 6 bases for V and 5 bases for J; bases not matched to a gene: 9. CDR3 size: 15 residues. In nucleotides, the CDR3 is TGTGCCAGCAGAAAGAACAGGGGGGAACATCAGCCCCAGCATTTT. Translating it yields CASRKNRGEHQPQHF.

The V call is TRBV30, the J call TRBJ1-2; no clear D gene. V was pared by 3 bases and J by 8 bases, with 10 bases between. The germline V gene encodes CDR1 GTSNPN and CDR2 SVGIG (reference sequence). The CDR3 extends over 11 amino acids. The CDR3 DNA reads TGTGCCTGGAGCTTACGTGGGGGCTACACCTTC. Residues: CAWSLRGGYTF.

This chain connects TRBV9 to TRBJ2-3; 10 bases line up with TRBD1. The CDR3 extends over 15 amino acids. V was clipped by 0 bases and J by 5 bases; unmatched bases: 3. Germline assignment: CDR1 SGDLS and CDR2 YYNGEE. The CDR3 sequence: CASSVGTGGLDTQYF. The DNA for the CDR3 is TGTGCCAGCAGCGTAGGGACAGGGGGTCTAGATACGCAGTATTTT.

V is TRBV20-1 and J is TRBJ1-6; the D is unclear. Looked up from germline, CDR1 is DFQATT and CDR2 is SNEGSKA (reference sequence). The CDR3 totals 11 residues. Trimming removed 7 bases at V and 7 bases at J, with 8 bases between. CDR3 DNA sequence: TGCAGTGTTCGAAGGAATTCACCCCTCCACTTT. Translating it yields CSVRRNSPLHF.

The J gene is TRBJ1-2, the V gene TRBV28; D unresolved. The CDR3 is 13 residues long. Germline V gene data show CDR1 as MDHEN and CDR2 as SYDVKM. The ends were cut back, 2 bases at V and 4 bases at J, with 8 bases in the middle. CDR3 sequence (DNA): TGTGCCAGCAGTTTACAGAATCCCTATGGCTACACCTTC. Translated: CASSLQNPYGYTF.

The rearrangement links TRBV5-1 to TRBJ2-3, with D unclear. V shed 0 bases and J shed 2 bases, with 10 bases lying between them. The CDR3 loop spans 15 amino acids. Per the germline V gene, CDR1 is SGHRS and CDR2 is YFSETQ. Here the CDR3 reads CASSLANPSTDTQYF. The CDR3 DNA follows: TGCGCCAGCAGCTTGGCGAATCCATCCACAGATACGCAGTATTTT.

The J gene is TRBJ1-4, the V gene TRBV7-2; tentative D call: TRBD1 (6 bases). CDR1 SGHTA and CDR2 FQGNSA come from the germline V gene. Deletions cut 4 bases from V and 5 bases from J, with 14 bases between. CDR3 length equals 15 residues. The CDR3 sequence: CASSSGGQRNEKLFF. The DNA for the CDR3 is TGTGCCAGCAGCTCAGGAGGACAGAGAAATGAAAAACTGTTTTTT. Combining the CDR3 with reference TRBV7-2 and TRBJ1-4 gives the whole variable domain GAGVSQSPSNKVTEKGKDVELRCDPISGHTALYWYRQSLGQGLEFLIYFQGNSAPDKSGLPSDRFSAERTGGSVSTLTIQRTQQEDSAVYLCASSSGGQRNEKLFFGSGTQLSVL.

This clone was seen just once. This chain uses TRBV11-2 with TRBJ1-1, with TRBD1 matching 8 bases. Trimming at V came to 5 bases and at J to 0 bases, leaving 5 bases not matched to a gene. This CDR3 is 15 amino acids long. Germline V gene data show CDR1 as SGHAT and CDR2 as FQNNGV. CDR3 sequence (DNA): TGTGCCAGCAGCCCCCGGACAGGGCTGAACACTGAAGCTTTCTTT. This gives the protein CASSPRTGLNTEAFF.

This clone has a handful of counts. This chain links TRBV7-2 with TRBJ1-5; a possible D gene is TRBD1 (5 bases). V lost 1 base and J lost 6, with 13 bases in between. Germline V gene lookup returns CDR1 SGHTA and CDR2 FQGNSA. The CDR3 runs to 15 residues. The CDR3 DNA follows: TGTGCCAGCAGCTTAGTGTCGGGGGTAGGTCAGCCCCAGCATTTT. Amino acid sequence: CASSLVSGVGQPQHF.